Shown below are 2 T cell receptor beta chains from a single sample sequenced in a study of CD8 T cells in Susac syndrome. Reverse transcription of roughly 0.5 to 1 ug RNA used random hexamers. One entry per CDR3 protein, called by TCRdb with MiXCR from the immunoSEQ multiplex PCR reads. The sample includes more than 70,000 distinct CDR3 sequences, around 94% of them seen just once. Sequenced material: CD8+ T cells from PBMCs. The receptors were gathered from a human donor with Susac syndrome.

The chain couples TRBV9 to TRBJ2-5; D possibly corresponds to TRBD2 (5 bases). The CDR3 is 15 residues long. Trimming took off 0 bases at V and 4 bases at J, with 13 bases between the two ends. Germline loops: CDR1 SGDLS, CDR2 YYNGEE. CDR3 sequence: CASSVDDGGRETQYF. DNA of the CDR3: TGTGCCAGCAGCGTAGACGACGGCGGGCGAGAGACCCAGTACTTC.

This clonotype was seen a handful of times. The J gene is TRBJ1-6, the V gene TRBV9; the D is unclear. The CDR3 is 15 residues long. The germline gives CDR1 SGDLS, CDR2 YYNGEE. Trimming removed 4 bases from V and 7 bases from J, with 15 bases in between. The CDR3 loop is CASSLSDGYNSPLHF. The DNA for the CDR3 is TGTGCCAGCAGCCTTTCGGACGGGTACAATTCACCCCTCCACTTT.